One sample yielded the 3 T cell receptor beta chains listed below, sequenced in a study of blood T cell repertoires in COVID-19 (TCRdb year 2020). The library was prepared using the immunoSEQ multiplex PCR assay. The source is immuneACCESS, and TCRdb retained only in-frame sequences with V and J called. Part of the clones is not carried over; for the studies checked, unresolved V genes explain less than half of this, and the remainder is unexplained. In this sample the table shows hundreds of thousands of clones, 70% to 90% of which occur a single time. The ten biggest clones cover roughly 2% of the sample. The sequenced sample consisted of PBMCs or T cells enriched from blood (not recorded which). These receptors were obtained from a woman aged 40-49 years with acute COVID-19.

J is TRBJ2-3 and V is TRBV9, with TRBD2 matching 7 bases. With V trimmed by 2 bases and J by 2 bases, 5 bases remained unmatched. The CDR3 loop spans 15 amino acids. Germline assignment: CDR1 SGDLS and CDR2 YYNGEE. CDR3 nucleotides: TGTGCCAGCAGCGTCAGCGGGGCTAACACAGATACGCAGTATTTT. Its protein is CASSVSGANTDTQYF.

The chain has TRBV5-5 and TRBJ2-7, with TRBD1 identical over 7 bases. The CDR3 contains 14 residues. V trimming: 3 bases; J trimming: 7 bases; junction bases outside the gene matches: 10. The germline V gene has CDR1 SGHKS and CDR2 YYEKEE (reference sequence). The CDR3 DNA is TGTGCCAGCAGCTCTGGACAGGCCCATCGGGAGCAGTACTTC. This translates into CASSSGQAHREQYF.

This chain links TRBV23-1 with TRBJ1-3, with D possibly matching TRBD1 (5 bases). TRBV23-1 is identified as an open reading frame with a role that is uncertain. Trimming took off 0 bases at V and 0 bases at J, with 9 bases between the two ends. The CDR3 consists of 16 residues. For the CDR3, the DNA is TGCGCCAGCAGTCAATCCCAGGGAAGCTCTGGAAACACCATATATTTT. Protein product: CASSQSQGSSGNTIYF.